There are a few counts of the clone carrying this T cell receptor (beta chain). Its antigen remains unidentified. This CDR3 is 15 amino acids long. Trimming removed 6 bases at V and 3 bases at J, with 15 bases between. Germline assignment: CDR1 MDHEN and CDR2 SYDVKM. Researchers built TCR beta libraries using quantitative 5'-RACE with molecular barcodes. TCRdb processed the 5' RACE reads anew with MiXCR; each CDR3 protein has one entry. The data contain about 140,000 distinct CDR3 sequences, roughly 8% of them singletons. This sample was included in a study of CD8 T cells in ankylosing spondylitis. General study findings and limits: There was reportedly significant enrichment of clones that were disease-linked in matched ankylosing spondylitis synovial fluid. Clones linked to disease, bearing a CD8+ phenotype, were relatively rare in peripheral blood. A motif of under ten highly homologous TCR beta variants was seen as apparently characteristic of ankylosing spondylitis blood.

This TCR came from a male donor with ankylosing spondylitis. The V call is TRBV28, the J call TRBJ1-5; possible D gene TRBD1, 5 bases. The specimen was synovial fluid, either unsorted or a sorted T cell fraction (not recorded which). The CDR3 sequence is CASSPPGRVNQPQHF. DNA of the CDR3: TGTGCCAGCAGCCCCCCAGGGAGGGTCAATCAGCCCCAGCATTTT.